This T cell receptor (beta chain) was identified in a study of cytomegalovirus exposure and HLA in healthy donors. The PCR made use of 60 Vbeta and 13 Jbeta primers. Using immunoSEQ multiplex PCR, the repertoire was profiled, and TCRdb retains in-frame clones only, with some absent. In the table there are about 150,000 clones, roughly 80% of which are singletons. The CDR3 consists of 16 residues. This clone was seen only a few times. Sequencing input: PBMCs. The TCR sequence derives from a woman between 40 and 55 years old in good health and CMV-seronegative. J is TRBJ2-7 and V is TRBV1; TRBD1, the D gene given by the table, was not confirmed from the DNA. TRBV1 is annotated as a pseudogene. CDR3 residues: CTSSQDRSDRCDEQYF. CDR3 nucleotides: TGCACCAGCAGCCAAGATCGGTCGGACAGGTGTGACGAGCAGTACTTC.